What follows are 21 T cell receptor beta chains derived from one specimen sequenced in a study of blood T cell repertoires in COVID-19. Profiling relied on immunoSEQ multiplex PCR, and the TCRdb table lists in-frame clones only, not all of them. The sample consists of just over 350,000 clones, about 90% of them appearing once. Sequencing input: PBMCs or T cells enriched from blood (not recorded which). These receptors were obtained from a woman aged 30 to 39 who had recovered from COVID-19.

V and J are TRBV7-2 and TRBJ2-1, with TRBD2 matching 13 bases. Germline CDR1 SGHTA, CDR2 FQGNSA. The CDR3 runs 17 residues. Unmatched junction bases numbered 11, after V lost 5 bases and J lost 7 bases. The CDR3 bases are TGTGCCAGCAGCCAGGGACTAGCGGGACCCGTTGGGAATGAGCAGTTCTTC. It specifies CASSQGLAGPVGNEQFF.

This rearrangement joins TRBV5-1 to TRBJ2-7; 8 bases line up with TRBD1. The V segment lost 3 bases and the J segment 5 bases; nucleotides outside the gene matches: 4. This CDR3 is 13 amino acids long. The germline gives CDR1 SGHRS, CDR2 YFSETQ. In DNA, the CDR3 is TGCGCCAGCAGCTCGGGACAGGTCCACGAGCAGTACTTC. It translates to CASSSGQVHEQYF.

The CDR3 nucleotides read TGTGCCAGCAGTTTGACTCTGAGCTCCTATAATTCACCCCTCCACTTT. It encodes CASSLTLSSYNSPLHF. The rearrangement uses TRBV6-5 and TRBJ1-6; D is unclear. Germline CDR1 reads MNHEY; CDR2 reads SVGAGI. The CDR3 consists of 16 residues. Trimming took off 4 bases at V and 0 bases at J, with 10 bases between the two ends.

The V and J genes are TRBV25-1 and TRBJ2-2; 8 bases line up with TRBD2. V lost 6 bases to trimming and J lost 7 bases; unmatched junction nucleotides: 10. Germline CDR1 MGHDK, CDR2 SYGVNS. CDR3 size: 15 residues. CDR3 nucleotides: TGTGCCAGCAGACCTCCTCCGGGAGGGAGCGGGGAGCTGTTTTTT. Its translation: CASRPPPGGSGELFF.

This clone is a singleton in its sample. The chain recombines TRBV5-6 with TRBJ2-3; tentatively, D is TRBD2 (6 bases). This CDR3 comprises 16 residues. Germline CDR1 is SGHDT and CDR2 is YYEEEE. Trimming took off 3 bases at V and 0 bases at J, with 14 bases between the two ends. The chain's CDR3 is CASSSVVAASTDTQYF. The CDR3 DNA is TGTGCCAGCAGCTCGGTGGTAGCGGCGAGCACAGATACGCAGTATTTT.

V gene TRBV28 combines with J gene TRBJ2-6; no definite D call. Trimming pared 6 bases from V and 2 bases from J, leaving 5 bases between. The CDR3 loop spans 13 amino acids. Germline CDR1 and CDR2: MDHEN and SYDVKM. CDR3 region: CASRPAGANVLTF. Here the CDR3 DNA reads TGTGCCAGCAGACCAGCTGGGGCCAACGTCCTGACTTTC.

The CDR3 here is CASSQTKTGNTEAFF. CDR3 in DNA: TGTGCCAGCAGCCAAACAAAAACGGGGAACACTGAAGCTTTCTTT. V is TRBV14 and J is TRBJ1-1; D call uncertain. This CDR3 is built from 15 residues. Germline V gene data show CDR1 as SGHDN and CDR2 as FVKESK. V lost 2 bases to trimming and J lost 1 base, with 11 bases between them.

This sequence joins TRBV27 and TRBJ1-5; a weak D match, TRBD1 (6 bases). Germline assignment: CDR1 MNHEY and CDR2 SMNVEV (reference sequence). The CDR3 is made up of 14 amino acids. V was trimmed by 3 bases and J by 3 bases, leaving 9 bases between them. The CDR3 reads CASSLNRDNQPQHF. In DNA, the CDR3 is TGTGCCAGCAGTTTGAACAGGGACAATCAGCCCCAGCATTTT.

The V call is TRBV7-6, the J call TRBJ2-1; 14 nucleotides agree with TRBD2. The germline CDR1 and CDR2 sequences are SGHVS and FNYEAQ. There are 16 residues in the CDR3. After removal of 1 base from V and 6 bases from J, the junction contained 2 bases not matched to a gene. The CDR3 sequence: CASSLGTSGGFNEQFF. The DNA of the CDR3 is TGTGCCAGCAGCTTAGGGACTAGCGGGGGGTTCAATGAGCAGTTCTTC. Together with reference TRBV7-6 and TRBJ2-1, the CDR3 gives the full variable domain: GAGVSQSPRYKVTKRGQDVALRCDPISGHVSLYWYRQALGQGPEFLTYFNYEAQQDKSGLPNDRFSAERPEGSISTLTIQRTEQRDSAMYRCASSLGTSGGFNEQFFGPGTRLTVL.

This chain uses TRBV4-2 with TRBJ2-2; D possibly corresponds to TRBD2 (6 bases). This CDR3 is built from 13 residues. Germline V gives CDR1 LGHNA, CDR2 YNFKEQ. Trimming removed 4 bases at V and 9 bases at J, with 12 bases between. CDR3 bases: TGTGCCAGCAGCCCACGGGGGACCCGGGAGCTGTTTTTT. It yields the protein CASSPRGTRELFF.

The sample holds a few counts of this clone. The chain employs TRBV4-1 and TRBJ1-2, with a possible D match to TRBD1 (6 bases). The length of the CDR3 is 14 residues. Germline-derived CDR1 and CDR2 are MGHRA and YSYEKL. V shed 4 bases and J shed 4 bases, with 13 bases lying between them. The CDR3 coding sequence is TGCGCCAGCAGCCCAGAACAGGGAAGCTATGGCTACACCTTC. Its protein is CASSPEQGSYGYTF.

J is TRBJ2-7 and V is TRBV5-1, with D possibly matching TRBD2 (6 bases). The germline V gene encodes CDR1 SGHRS and CDR2 YFSETQ. V was cut by 3 bases and J by 1 base, with 11 bases left in between. The CDR3 is 14 residues long. The CDR3 reads CASSSSGSSYEQYF. In DNA form, the CDR3 reads TGCGCCAGCAGCTCGTCCGGGAGTTCCTACGAGCAGTACTTC.

The chain recombines TRBV6-4 with TRBJ1-2, with TRBD1 as a possible D gene (6 bases). The germline V and J ends were trimmed by 5 bases and 4 bases, with 14 bases remaining between them. Looked up from germline, CDR1 is MRHNA and CDR2 is SNTAGT. This CDR3 has 14 amino acids. The DNA of the CDR3 is TGTGCCAGCAGTTCAGATGGGGGCGGCTATGGCTACACCTTC. This encodes CASSSDGGGYGYTF.

The V gene is TRBV7-9, the J gene TRBJ2-7, with TRBD1 matching over 8 bases. Germline V gene data show CDR1 as SEHNR and CDR2 as FQNEAQ (reference sequence). V lost 5 bases, J lost 1 base, and 10 bases stayed unmatched. This CDR3 has 16 residues. CDR3: CASSARGTGGSYEQYF. The CDR3 DNA reads as TGTGCCAGCAGCGCTCGAGGTACAGGGGGTTCCTACGAGCAGTACTTC.

The gene calls are TRBV27 and TRBJ1-1; 9 bases map to TRBD1. Germline loops: CDR1 MNHEY, CDR2 SMNVEV (reference sequence). This CDR3 has 11 amino acids. The CDR3 nucleotides read TGTGCAGGACAGGGGAGTACTGAAGCTTTCTTT. Its translation: CAGQGSTEAFF.

In regard to this clone: The conserved phenylalanine or tryptophan normally closing the CDR3 is absent here, so this likely arose from a read error. The chain recombines TRBV15 with TRBJ2-3; 7 nucleotides align to TRBD1. The CDR3 extends over 15 amino acids. CDR1 LNHNV and CDR2 YYDKDF come from the germline V gene (reference sequence). The CDR3 nucleotides are TGTGCCACCGGCAGTGCTCTCGGGACAGTCGATACGCAGTATCTT. Protein product: CATGSALGTVDTQYL.

The V and J genes are TRBV5-1 and TRBJ1-4, with 7 bases aligning to TRBD1. Germline lookup yields CDR1 SGHRS and CDR2 YFSETQ. The CDR3 length is 15 residues. The junction had 6 bases not matched to a gene; V was cut back by 4 bases and J by 3 bases. CDR3 sequence: CASSTRQGANEKLFF. CDR3 sequence (DNA): TGCGCCAGCAGCACACGACAGGGAGCTAATGAAAAACTGTTTTTT.

This chain uses TRBV7-6 with TRBJ2-1, with a tentative D call TRBD1 (6 bases). This CDR3 is built from 15 residues. Germline V gene data show CDR1 as SGHVS and CDR2 as FNYEAQ. V lost 6 bases, J lost 0 bases, and 12 bases lay in between. CDR3 sequence reads: CASRQGPSSYNEQFF. The CDR3 region has the DNA TGTGCCAGCAGACAGGGACCCTCCTCCTACAATGAGCAGTTCTTC.

The V gene is TRBV6-5, the J gene TRBJ2-5; 9 nucleotides agree with TRBD2. Losses at the gene ends were 6 bases for V and 2 bases for J; bases not matched to a gene: 4. Germline lookup yields CDR1 MNHEY and CDR2 SVGAGI. This CDR3 has 14 residues. CDR3 amino acids: CASSPSGGQETQYF. CDR3 bases: TGTGCCAGCAGCCCCAGCGGGGGGCAAGAGACCCAGTACTTC.

V gene TRBV24-1 combines with J gene TRBJ2-1; 7 positions agree with TRBD1. The CDR3 covers 15 residues. The germline CDR1 and CDR2 sequences are KGHDR and SFDVKD. Losses at the gene ends were 7 bases for V and 10 bases for J; bases not matched to a gene: 15. CDR3: CATSPRGKGKQEQFF. The CDR3 region has the DNA TGTGCCACCAGCCCCAGGGGGAAAGGTAAACAGGAGCAGTTCTTC.

The V and J genes are TRBV5-8 and TRBJ1-1, with a possible D match to TRBD1 (6 bases). Germline-derived CDR1 and CDR2 are SGHTS and YDEGEE. V lost 2 bases and J 3 bases, leaving 8 bases between the germline ends. This CDR3 contains 13 residues. As DNA, the CDR3 is TGTGCCAGCAGCTTATACAGGGACACTGAAGCTTTCTTT. Protein sequence: CASSLYRDTEAFF.